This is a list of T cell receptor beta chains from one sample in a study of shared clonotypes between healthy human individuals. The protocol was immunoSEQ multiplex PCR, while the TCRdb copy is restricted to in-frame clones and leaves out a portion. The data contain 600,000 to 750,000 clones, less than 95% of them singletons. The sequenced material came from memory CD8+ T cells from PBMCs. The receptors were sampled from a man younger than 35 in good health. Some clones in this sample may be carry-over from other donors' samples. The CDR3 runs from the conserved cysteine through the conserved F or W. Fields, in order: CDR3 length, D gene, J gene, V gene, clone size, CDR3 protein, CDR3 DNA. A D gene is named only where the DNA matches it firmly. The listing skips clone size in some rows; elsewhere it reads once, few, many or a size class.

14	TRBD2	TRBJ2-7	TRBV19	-	CASSVLAESYEQYF	TGTGCCAGTAGTGTTCTAGCGGAATCCTACGAGCAGTACTTC
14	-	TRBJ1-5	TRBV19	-	CASSIGWGNQPQHF	TGTGCCAGTAGTATAGGTTGGGGGAATCAGCCCCAGCATTTT
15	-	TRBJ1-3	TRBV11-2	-	CASSLGGGPGNTIYF	TGTGCCAGCAGCTTAGGTGGGGGGCCTGGAAACACCATATATTTT
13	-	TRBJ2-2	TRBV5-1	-	CASSLAVPGELFF	TGCGCCAGCAGCTTGGCGGTACCCGGGGAGCTGTTTTTT
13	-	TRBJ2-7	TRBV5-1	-	CASSSFTGYEQYF	TGCGCCAGCAGTTCCTTCACAGGTTACGAGCAGTACTTC
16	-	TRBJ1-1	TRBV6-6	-	CASSYSPLIKNTEAFF	TGTGCCAGCAGTTACTCCCCGCTCATAAAGAACACTGAAGCTTTCTTT
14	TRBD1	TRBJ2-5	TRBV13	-	CASSARQGEETQYF	TGTGCCAGCAGCGCCCGACAGGGAGAGGAGACCCAGTACTTC
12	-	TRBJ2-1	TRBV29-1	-	CSVAANNNEQFF	TGCAGCGTTGCGGCTAACAACAATGAGCAGTTCTTC
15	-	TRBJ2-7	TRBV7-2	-	CASSPRPLATYEQYF	TGTGCCAGCAGTCCCCGCCCTCTAGCGACCTACGAGCAGTACTTC
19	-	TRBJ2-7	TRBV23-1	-	CASSHLTRAQVLFYYEQYF	TGCGCCAGCAGTCACCTAACGCGGGCCCAGGTCCTCTTCTACTACGAGCAGTACTTC
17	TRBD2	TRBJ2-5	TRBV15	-	CATSREGAGGLGETQYF	TGTGCCACCAGCAGAGAAGGGGCGGGAGGTCTCGGAGAGACCCAGTACTTC
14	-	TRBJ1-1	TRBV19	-	CASSPRQVNTEAFF	TGTGCCAGTAGTCCCCGACAGGTGAACACTGAAGCTTTCTTT
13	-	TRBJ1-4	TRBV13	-	CASSIQGLEKLFF	TGTGCCAGCAGCATACAGGGCCTTGAAAAACTGTTTTTT
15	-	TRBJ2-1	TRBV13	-	CASSLFSGSYNEQFF	TGTGCCAGCAGCTTGTTTTCTGGCTCCTACAATGAGCAGTTCTTC
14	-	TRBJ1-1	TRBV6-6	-	CASSYAGLFTEAFF	TGTGCCAGCAGTTACGCAGGGCTGTTTACTGAAGCTTTCTTT
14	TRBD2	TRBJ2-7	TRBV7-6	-	CASSTELANYEQYF	TGTGCCAGCAGCACCGAACTAGCGAACTACGAGCAGTACTTC
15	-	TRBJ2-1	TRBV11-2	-	CASSMAGQKYNEQFF	TGTGCCAGCAGCATGGCGGGACAGAAGTACAATGAGCAGTTCTTC
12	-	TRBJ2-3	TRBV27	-	CASTSVSDTQYF	TGTGCCAGCACCTCCGTTTCAGATACGCAGTATTTT
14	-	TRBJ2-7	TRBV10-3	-	CAISDLGSPYEQYF	TGTGCCATCAGTGACCTCGGATCGCCCTACGAGCAGTACTTC
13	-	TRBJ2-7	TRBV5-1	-	CASSLVDAYEQYF	TGCGCCAGCAGCTTGGTGGACGCCTACGAGCAGTACTTC
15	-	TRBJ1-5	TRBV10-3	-	CAISAGRESNQPQHF	TGTGCCATCAGTGCTGGCAGGGAGAGCAATCAGCCCCAGCATTTT
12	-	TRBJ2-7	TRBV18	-	CASSPPRDEQYF	TGTGCCAGCTCACCACCCAGGGACGAGCAGTACTTC
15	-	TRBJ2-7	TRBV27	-	CASSPPGIGTYEQYF	TGTGCCAGCAGTCCCCCCGGGATTGGTACCTACGAGCAGTACTTC
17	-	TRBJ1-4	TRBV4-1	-	CASSQGWGGKDREKLFF	TGCGCCAGCAGCCAAGGTTGGGGGGGTAAGGATCGTGAAAAACTGTTTTTT
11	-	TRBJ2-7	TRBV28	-	CANDRPYEQYF	TGTGCCAACGACAGGCCCTACGAGCAGTACTTC
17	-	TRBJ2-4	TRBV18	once	CASSPERTEIAKNIQYF	TGTGCCAGCTCACCCGAGAGGACGGAAATAGCCAAAAACATTCAGTACTTC
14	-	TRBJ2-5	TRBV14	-	CASSQILARETQYF	TGTGCCAGCAGCCAAATACTAGCACGGGAGACCCAGTACTTC
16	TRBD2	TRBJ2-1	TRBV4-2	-	CASSPISGSPGNEQFF	TGTGCCAGCAGCCCCATTAGCGGGAGCCCCGGGAATGAGCAGTTCTTC
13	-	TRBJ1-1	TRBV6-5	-	CASSPTTNTEAFF	TGTGCCAGCAGCCCGACGACAAACACTGAAGCTTTCTTT
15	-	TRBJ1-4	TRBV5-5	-	CASSPQPFRHEKLFF	TGTGCCAGCAGCCCGCAACCCTTCCGTCATGAAAAACTGTTTTTT
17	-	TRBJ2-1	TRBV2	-	CASSDRPSRTSYNEQFF	TGTGCCAGCAGTGATAGACCCTCCCGGACCTCCTACAATGAGCAGTTCTTC
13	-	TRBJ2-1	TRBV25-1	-	CASSERGYNEQFF	TGTGCCAGCAGTGAACGGGGCTACAATGAGCAGTTCTTC
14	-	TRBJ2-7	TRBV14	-	CASSQGVTKYEQYF	TGTGCCAGCAGCCAAGGGGTGACCAAATACGAGCAGTACTTC
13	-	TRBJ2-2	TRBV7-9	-	CASSNGGSGELFF	TGTGCCAGCAGCAATGGGGGTTCCGGGGAGCTGTTTTTT
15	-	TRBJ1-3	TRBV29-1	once	CSVDDGQNSGNTIYF	TGCAGCGTTGACGATGGACAGAACTCTGGAAACACCATATATTTT
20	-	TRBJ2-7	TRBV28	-	CASSFWTTRSGDSQTYEQYF	TGTGCCAGCAGTTTCTGGACTACCCGGAGCGGTGATTCTCAGACCTACGAGCAGTACTTC
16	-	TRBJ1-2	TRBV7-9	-	CASSQDWGPVGYGYTF	TGTGCCAGCAGCCAAGACTGGGGTCCCGTAGGCTATGGCTACACCTTC
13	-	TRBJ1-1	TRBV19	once	CASSIFENTEAFF	TGTGCCAGTAGTATTTTTGAGAACACTGAAGCTTTCTTT
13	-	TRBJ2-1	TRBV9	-	CASSDTGNNEQFF	TGTGCCAGCAGCGACACTGGAAACAATGAGCAGTTCTTC
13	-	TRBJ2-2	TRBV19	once	CASRQQNTGELFF	TGTGCCAGTCGACAGCAGAACACCGGGGAGCTGTTTTTT
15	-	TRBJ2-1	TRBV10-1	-	CASSERSTEYNEQFF	TGCGCCAGCAGTGAGAGGTCGACCGAGTACAATGAGCAGTTCTTC
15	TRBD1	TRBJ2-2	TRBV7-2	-	CASSMRTGDSGELFF	TGTGCCAGCAGCATGAGGACAGGAGATTCCGGGGAGCTGTTTTTT
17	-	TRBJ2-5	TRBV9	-	CASSVGQRAMYQETQYF	TGTGCCAGCAGCGTAGGTCAGCGGGCGATGTACCAAGAGACCCAGTACTTC
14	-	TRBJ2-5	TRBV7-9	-	CASSLIGRLETQYF	TGTGCCAGCAGCTTGATAGGTCGTTTAGAGACCCAGTACTTC
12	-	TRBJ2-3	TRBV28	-	CATRQRTDTQYF	TGTGCCACCCGACAGAGGACAGATACGCAGTATTTT
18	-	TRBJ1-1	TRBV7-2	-	CASSLEGRQGGENTEAFF	TGTGCCAGCAGCTTAGAAGGTCGGCAGGGAGGAGAGAACACTGAAGCTTTCTTT
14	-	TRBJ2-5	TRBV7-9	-	CASSLRVHQETQYF	TGTGCCAGCAGCTTACGGGTACACCAAGAGACCCAGTACTTC
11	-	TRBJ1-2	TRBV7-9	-	CASSLVKDHTF	TGTGCCAGCAGCTTAGTCAAGGACCACACCTTC
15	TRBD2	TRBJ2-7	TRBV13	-	CASSFRLAEPYEQYF	TGTGCCAGCAGCTTCCGTCTAGCGGAACCCTACGAGCAGTACTTC
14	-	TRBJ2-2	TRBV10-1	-	CASSESGGLGELFF	TGCGCCAGCAGTGAGTCGGGGGGCCTCGGGGAGCTGTTTTTT
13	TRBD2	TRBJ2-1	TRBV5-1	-	CASSPTSVREQFF	TGCGCCAGCAGCCCCACTAGCGTCCGCGAGCAGTTCTTC
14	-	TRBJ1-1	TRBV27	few	CASSLYEGHPEAFF	TGTGCCAGCAGTTTATACGAAGGACACCCCGAAGCTTTCTTT
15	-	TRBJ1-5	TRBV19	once	CASSTGPGGNQPQHF	TGTGCCAGTAGTACCGGGCCCGGGGGCAATCAGCCCCAGCATTTT
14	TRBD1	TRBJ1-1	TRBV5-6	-	CASSSDRAGTEAFF	TGTGCCAGCAGCTCTGACAGGGCCGGCACTGAAGCTTTCTTT